The present TCR beta chain was sequenced within a study of blood T cell repertoires in COVID-19. Study background: The analysed material was cDNA or gDNA that came from T cells, B-cell-depleted T cells, or PBMCs.

The CDR3 covers 14 residues. Unmatched junction bases numbered 4, after V lost 3 bases and J lost 1 base. Germline V gene sequence: CDR1 DFQATT, CDR2 SNEGSKA (reference sequence). In the original workflow: Estimation of nucleated cell counts relied on the amplification of reference gene primers. The data were produced by immunoSEQ multiplex PCR, yet TCRdb's version contains in-frame clones alone and is incomplete. V and J calls and clone size are as listed in that table; D and trimming were resolved from the DNA. The sample records 260,000 or so clones, over 75% being singletons. The rearrangement links TRBV20-1 to TRBJ2-5; 8 nucleotides match TRBD2. The sequence was obtained from a human donor in a cohort sampled during active COVID-19. Input material: peripheral blood. The CDR3 DNA sequence: TGCAGTGCTAGTCCGGGACTAGGCCAAGAGACCCAGTACTTC. Translation: CSASPGLGQETQYF.